The T cell receptor beta chain described here comes from a study of blood T cells in healthy people across ages. Notes on the study in general: Older individuals had lower TCR beta diversity per million T cells (the decline was roughly linear). The unsorted PBMCs prevented any conclusive comparison of naive versus antigen-experienced cells. The long-lived group displayed more naive CD4+ cells, plus higher diversity, than the aged donors did.

The second PCR ran roughly 7 to 12 cycles with a sample-barcoded 5' primer and J-beta primers. TCRdb called the 5' RACE reads again in MiXCR, with one record for every CDR3 protein. The table includes about 1.6 million distinct CDR3 sequences, about 31% detected once. Comment on this clonotype: Its specificity is not known.

V dropped 3 bases and J dropped 0; count of bases not matched to a gene: 7. Germline assignment: CDR1 SGHKS and CDR2 YYEKEE (reference sequence). This CDR3 region has 18 residues. PBMCs numbering at least 6.5 million were isolated per sample. The gene calls are TRBV5-5 and TRBJ2-1; 12 nucleotides line up with TRBD2. The receptor comes from a woman aged 25-40 years in good health. Sequences were obtained from blood. The CDR3 is CASSSLAGGVPSYNEQFF. CDR3 coding DNA: TGTGCCAGCAGCTCTCTAGCGGGAGGGGTCCCCTCCTACAATGAGCAGTTCTTC.